This TCR beta chain was recorded in a study of CD8 T cells in ankylosing spondylitis. Study-wide findings and caveats: What seemed typical of ankylosing spondylitis blood was a TCR beta motif built from eight highly homologous variants. As reported, disease-linked clones showed significant enrichment in matched ankylosing spondylitis synovial fluid.

Quantitative 5'-RACE was performed with molecular barcodes, and it yielded the TCR beta libraries. MiXCR, applied by TCRdb to the 5' RACE reads, yields one record per CDR3 protein. The sample has hundreds of thousands of distinct CDR3 sequences, 26% seen once. On this clonotype: Its specificity is not known.

The trim removed 1 base at V and 4 bases at J, leaving 5 bases unmatched. There are 16 residues in the CDR3. The sequenced material came from blood, either unsorted or a sorted T cell fraction (not recorded which). The genes are TRBV12-3 or TRBV12-4 and TRBJ2-2; TRBD2 matches 8 bases. The source of this sequence is a male donor with ankylosing spondylitis. The DNA for the CDR3 is TGTGCCAGCAGTTTAGTTCCGGGAGGGACCACCGGGGAGCTGTTTTTT. It specifies CASSLVPGGTTGELFF.